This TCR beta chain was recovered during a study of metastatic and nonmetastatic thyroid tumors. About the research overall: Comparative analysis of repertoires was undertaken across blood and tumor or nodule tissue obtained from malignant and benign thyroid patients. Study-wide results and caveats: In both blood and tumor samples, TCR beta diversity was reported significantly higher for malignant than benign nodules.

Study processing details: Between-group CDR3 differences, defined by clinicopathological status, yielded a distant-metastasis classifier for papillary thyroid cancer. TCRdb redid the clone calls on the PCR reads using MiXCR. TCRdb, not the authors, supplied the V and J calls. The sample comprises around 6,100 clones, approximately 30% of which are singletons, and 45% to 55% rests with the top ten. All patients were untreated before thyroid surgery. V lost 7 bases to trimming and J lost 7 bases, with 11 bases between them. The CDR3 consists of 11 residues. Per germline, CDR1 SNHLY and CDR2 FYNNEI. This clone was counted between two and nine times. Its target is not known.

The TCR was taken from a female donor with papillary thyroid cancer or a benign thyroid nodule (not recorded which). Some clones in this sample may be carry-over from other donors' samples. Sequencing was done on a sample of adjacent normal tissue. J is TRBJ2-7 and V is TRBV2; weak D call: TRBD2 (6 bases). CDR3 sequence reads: CASIAGNEQYV. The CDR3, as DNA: TGTGCCAGCATCGCGGGGAATGAGCAGTACGTC.